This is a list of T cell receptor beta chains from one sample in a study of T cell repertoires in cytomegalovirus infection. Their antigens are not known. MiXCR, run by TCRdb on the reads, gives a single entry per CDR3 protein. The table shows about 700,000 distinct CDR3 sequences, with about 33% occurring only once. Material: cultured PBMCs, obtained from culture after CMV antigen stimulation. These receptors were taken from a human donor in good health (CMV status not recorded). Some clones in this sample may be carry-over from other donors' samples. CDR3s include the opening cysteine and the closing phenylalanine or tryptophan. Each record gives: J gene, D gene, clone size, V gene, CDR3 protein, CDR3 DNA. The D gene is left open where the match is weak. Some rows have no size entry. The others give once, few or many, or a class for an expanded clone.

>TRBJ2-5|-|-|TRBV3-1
CASSPTMLETQYF
TGTGCCAGCAGCCCGACCATGCTCGAGACCCAGTACTTC
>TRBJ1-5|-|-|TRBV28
CASTPFGDQPQHF
TGTGCCAGCACGCCTTTCGGGGATCAGCCCCAGCATTTT
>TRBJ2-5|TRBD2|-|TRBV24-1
CATSPGLAGAETQYF
TGTGCCACCAGTCCGGGACTAGCGGGGGCCGAGACCCAGTACTTC
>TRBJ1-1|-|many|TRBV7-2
CASSLRAVRLEAFF
TGTGCCAGCAGCCTTCGGGCAGTGCGACTTGAAGCTTTCTTT
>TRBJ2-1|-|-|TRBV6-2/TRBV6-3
CASRQGGFEQFF
TGTGCCAGCAGACAAGGGGGGTTTGAGCAGTTCTTC
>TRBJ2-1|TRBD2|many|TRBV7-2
CASSLSGTSALNEQFF
TGTGCCAGCAGCTTATCCGGGACTAGCGCGCTGAATGAGCAGTTCTTC
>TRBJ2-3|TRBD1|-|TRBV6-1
CASRDRGKEDTQYF
TGTGCCAGCAGGGACAGGGGTAAGGAAGATACGCAGTATTTT
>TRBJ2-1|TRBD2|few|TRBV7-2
CASSVPTGGINEQFF
TGTGCCAGCAGCGTACCGACGGGGGGGATAAACGAGCAGTTCTTC
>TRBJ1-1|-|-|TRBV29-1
CSVEATGWNTEAFF
TGCAGCGTTGAAGCTACAGGTTGGAACACTGAAGCTTTCTTT
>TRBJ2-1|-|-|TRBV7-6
CASSTIPPTGYNEQFF
TGTGCCAGCAGCACCATTCCGCCGACAGGCTACAATGAGCAGTTCTTC
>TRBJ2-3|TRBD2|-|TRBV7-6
CASSLGLAGSNTQYF
TGTGCCAGCAGCTTAGGACTAGCGGGTTCAAATACGCAGTATTTT
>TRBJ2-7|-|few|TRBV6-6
CASSYSIGGDVSYEQYF
TGTGCCAGCAGTTACTCGATCGGCGGGGACGTCTCCTACGAGCAGTACTTC
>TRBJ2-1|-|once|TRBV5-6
CASRGWAYNEQFF
TGTGCCAGCAGGGGCTGGGCCTACAATGAGCAGTTCTTC
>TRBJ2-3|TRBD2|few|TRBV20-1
CSAHMSGRALSTDTQYF
TGCAGTGCCCACATGAGCGGGAGGGCCCTTAGCACAGATACGCAGTATTTT
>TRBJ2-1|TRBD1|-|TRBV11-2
CASSDRDRGHNEQFF
TGTGCCAGCAGCGACCGGGACAGGGGCCACAATGAGCAGTTCTTC
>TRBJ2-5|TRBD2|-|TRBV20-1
CSATIPSGGETQYF
TGCAGTGCTACGATTCCTAGCGGGGGGGAGACCCAGTACTTC
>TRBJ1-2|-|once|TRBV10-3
CATRDIAGYTF
TGTGCCACCCGGGACATTGCCGGCTACACCTTC
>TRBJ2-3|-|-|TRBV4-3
CASSPGPILTDTQYF
TGCGCCAGCAGCCCGGGGCCCATACTCACAGATACGCAGTATTTT
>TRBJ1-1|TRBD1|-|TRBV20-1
CSARQGVVNTEAFF
TGCAGTGCTCGACAGGGGGTGGTGAACACTGAAGCTTTCTTT
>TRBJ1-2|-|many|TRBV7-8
CASSLARGNYGYTF
TGTGCCAGCAGCTTAGCTCGAGGGAACTATGGCTACACCTTC
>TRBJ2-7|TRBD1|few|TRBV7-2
CASSSAGTDSYEQYF
TGTGCCAGCAGCTCCGCCGGGACAGACTCCTACGAGCAGTACTTC
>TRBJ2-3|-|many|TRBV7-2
CASIRRDWGPDTQYF
TGTGCCAGCATTCGACGGGACTGGGGCCCAGATACGCAGTATTTT
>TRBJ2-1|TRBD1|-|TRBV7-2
CASRYGQGYNEQFF
TGTGCCAGCAGATACGGACAGGGGTACAATGAGCAGTTCTTC
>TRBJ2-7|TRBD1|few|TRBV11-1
CASSGTGRKQYF
TGTGCCAGCAGCGGGACAGGGAGGAAGCAGTACTTC
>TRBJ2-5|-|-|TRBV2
CASKYSGSGSRETQYF
TGTGCCAGCAAGTATTCGGGTAGCGGAAGTCGAGAGACCCAGTACTTC
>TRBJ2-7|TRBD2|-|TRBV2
CASQGTSGTYEQYF
TGTGCCAGCCAAGGGACTAGCGGGACCTACGAGCAGTACTTC
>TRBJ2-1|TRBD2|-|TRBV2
CASSATSGTYNEQFF
TGTGCCAGCAGTGCTACTAGCGGGACATACAATGAGCAGTTCTTC
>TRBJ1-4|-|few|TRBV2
CASRPLLANEKLFF
TGTGCCAGCAGACCGCTGTTGGCTAATGAAAAACTGTTTTTT
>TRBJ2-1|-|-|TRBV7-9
CASSSDWDNEQFF
TGTGCCAGCAGCTCGGACTGGGACAATGAGCAGTTCTTC
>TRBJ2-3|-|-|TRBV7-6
CASSPRRADSTDTQYF
TGTGCCAGCAGCCCCCGTCGAGCAGATAGCACAGATACGCAGTATTTT
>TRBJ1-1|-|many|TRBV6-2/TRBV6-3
CASSYPAGSRTEAFF
TGTGCCAGCAGTTATCCGGCAGGGAGTCGCACTGAAGCTTTCTTT
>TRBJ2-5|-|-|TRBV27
CASKRGRSQETQYF
TGTGCCAGCAAACGAGGACGGTCCCAAGAGACCCAGTACTTC
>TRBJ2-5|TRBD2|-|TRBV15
CATSRVQRGIKETQYF
TGTGCCACCAGCAGAGTACAGCGGGGAATTAAAGAGACCCAGTACTTC
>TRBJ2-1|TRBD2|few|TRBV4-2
CASSPDLEAGVEQFF
TGTGCCAGCAGCCCCGACTTGGAGGCGGGGGTTGAGCAGTTCTTC
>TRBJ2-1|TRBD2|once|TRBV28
CASSLFVAGNEQFF
TGTGCCAGCAGTTTGTTTGTAGCGGGGAATGAGCAGTTCTTC
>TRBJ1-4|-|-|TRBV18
CASSPQGEGGEKLFF
TGTGCCAGCTCACCGCAGGGAGAAGGGGGTGAAAAACTGTTTTTT
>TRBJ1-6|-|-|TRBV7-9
CASSPQSPLHF
TGTGCCAGCAGCCCCCAGTCACCCCTCCACTTT
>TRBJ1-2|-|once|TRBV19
CASSIVGGAYGYTF
TGTGCCAGTAGTATAGTCGGGGGTGCCTATGGCTACACCTTC
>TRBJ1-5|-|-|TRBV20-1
CSARFGGNNQPQHF
TGCAGTGCTAGGTTTGGGGGGAACAATCAGCCCCAGCATTTT
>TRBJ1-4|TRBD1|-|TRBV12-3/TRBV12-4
CASSTRTGGVYEKLFF
TGTGCCAGCAGTACCCGAACAGGGGGTGTTTATGAAAAACTGTTTTTT
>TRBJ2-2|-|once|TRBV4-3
CASSQDWTRPGELFF
TGCGCCAGCAGCCAAGATTGGACCAGGCCCGGGGAGCTGTTTTTT
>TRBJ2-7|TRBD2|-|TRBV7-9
CASSFGDYLEQYF
TGTGCCAGCAGCTTCGGGGACTACCTCGAGCAGTACTTC
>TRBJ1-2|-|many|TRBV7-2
CASSLDGNGARYYGYTF
TGTGCCAGCAGCTTAGACGGCAATGGAGCTAGATACTATGGCTACACCTTC
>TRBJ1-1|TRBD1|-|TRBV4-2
CASSLTGTDTEAFF
TGTGCCAGCAGCCTGACAGGGACGGACACTGAAGCTTTCTTT
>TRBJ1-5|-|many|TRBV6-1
CASSDYSNQPQHF
TGTGCCAGCAGTGATTATAGCAATCAGCCCCAGCATTTT
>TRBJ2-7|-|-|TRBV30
CAWMGGPGNYEQYF
TGTGCCTGGATGGGGGGCCCGGGTAACTACGAGCAGTACTTC
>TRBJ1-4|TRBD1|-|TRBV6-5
CASSRDRVLEKLFF
TGTGCCAGCAGCCGGGACAGGGTTCTTGAAAAACTGTTTTTT
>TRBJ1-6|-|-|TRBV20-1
CSARAGVDSPLHF
TGCAGTGCCCGTGCAGGGGTTGATTCACCCCTCCACTTT
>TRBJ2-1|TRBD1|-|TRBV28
CASAPGTGGFYNEQFF
TGTGCCAGCGCGCCGGGAACAGGGGGCTTCTACAATGAGCAGTTCTTC